One and the same sample provided the 24 T cell receptor beta chains below, sequenced in a study of T cells in localized non-small cell lung cancer. The data were produced by immunoSEQ multiplex PCR, yet TCRdb's version contains in-frame clones alone and is incomplete. The sample lists a few thousand clones, 25% to 35% occurring once. The sequencing here drew on lung tumor tissue, taken before any cancer treatment. The receptors shown here come from a female donor older than 55 with stage II squamous cell lung carcinoma.

The V and J genes are TRBV11-3 and TRBJ1-4; 10 positions agree with TRBD1. Germline trimming cut 5 bases from V and 8 bases from J; bases unmatched to any gene: 8. This CDR3 comprises 15 residues. The germline gives CDR1 SGHNT, CDR2 YENEEA. Here the CDR3 reads CASSIGQGVVEKLFF. Here the CDR3 DNA reads TGTGCCAGCAGCATCGGACAGGGGGTAGTCGAAAAACTGTTTTTT.

In this sample, this clone turned up a few times. The chain recombines TRBV11-3 with TRBJ2-3, with a possible D match to TRBD1 (5 bases). Trimming took off 1 base at V and 6 bases at J, with 11 bases between the two ends. The length of the CDR3 is 14 residues. From germline, CDR1 is SGHNT and CDR2 YENEEA. In DNA, the CDR3 is TGTGCCAGCAGCTTAGGACAAGGGGTGGATACGCAGTATTTT. This translates into CASSLGQGVDTQYF.

The CDR3 is CASSTTGVSKNIQYF. The CDR3, as DNA: TGTGCCAGTAGTACCACAGGGGTATCCAAAAACATTCAGTACTTC. The V and J genes are TRBV19 and TRBJ2-4; 7 positions match TRBD1. Per the germline V gene, CDR1 is LNHDA and CDR2 is SQIVND (reference sequence). This CDR3 comprises 15 residues. J was trimmed by 2 bases and V by 4 bases; bases with no gene match: 5. Complete variable domain (other parts from reference TRBV19 and TRBJ2-4): DGGITQSPKYLFRKEGQNVTLSCEQNLNHDAMYWYRQDPGQGLRLIYYSQIVNDFQKGDIAEGYSVSREKKESFPLTVTSAQKNPTAFYLCASSTTGVSKNIQYFGAGTRLSVL.

By proportion, this clone is medium-sized. This chain joins TRBV28 and TRBJ2-7, with TRBD1 matching over 8 bases. CDR3 size: 14 residues. J gave up 1 base and V 9 bases, and 8 bases lay outside the gene matches. CDR1 and CDR2 (germline): MDHEN, SYDVKM. CDR3 sequence (DNA): TGTGCCAGTTGTGGACAGGGTGGTTCCTACGAGCAGTACTTC. It translates to CASCGQGGSYEQYF.

This clone was counted between two and nine times. This rearrangement joins TRBV28 to TRBJ1-1; the match to TRBD1 covers 7 bases. CDR3 length: 15 residues. CDR1 is MDHEN and CDR2 is SYDVKM in the germline V gene. V lost 6 bases, J lost 2 bases, and 9 bases stayed unmatched. The CDR3 is CASRYPGTDNTEAFF. The CDR3 DNA sequence: TGTGCCAGCAGATACCCCGGGACAGATAACACTGAAGCTTTCTTT.

The rearrangement uses TRBV10-2 and TRBJ1-6; D remains unclear. CDR1 and CDR2 (germline): WSHSY, SAAADI. Trimming removed 3 bases from V and 7 bases from J, with 7 bases in between. The length of the CDR3 is 13 residues. CDR3 DNA: TGCGCCAGCAGTGAAGGGCCCAATTCACCCCTCCACTTT. This sequence encodes CASSEGPNSPLHF.

J is TRBJ1-2 and V is TRBV19, with 7 bases that match TRBD1. CDR3 size: 12 residues. The V and J ends lost 9 bases and 4 bases, in that order; junction bases with no gene match: 5. Per germline, CDR1 LNHDA and CDR2 SQIVND (reference sequence). In DNA form, the CDR3 reads TGTGCCAGCATGGGACAGACCTATGGCTACACCTTC. Translation: CASMGQTYGYTF.

The CDR3 nucleotides read TGTGCCAGCAGCCAAGTAGGCCCAGGGCTCGAATATGGCTACACCTTC. Translation gives CASSQVGPGLEYGYTF. The chain carries TRBV14 and TRBJ1-2, with D maybe TRBD1 (5 bases). V was trimmed by 1 base and J by 5 bases, leaving 17 bases between them. The CDR3 has 16 residues. Germline CDR1 reads SGHDN; CDR2 reads FVKESK.

The chain has TRBV6-8 and TRBJ1-1; possibly TRBD1 for D (6 bases). Trimming took off 5 bases at V and 3 bases at J, with 19 bases between the two ends. CDR1 and CDR2 from the germline V gene are MNHGY and SAAAGT. The CDR3 has 16 amino acids. The CDR3 bases are TGTGCCAGCAGTCGTACAGGGCTCTCAGGGGACACTGAAGCTTTCTTT. It specifies CASSRTGLSGDTEAFF.

This clone was observed a handful of times. V and J are TRBV6-8 and TRBJ2-3, with D possibly being TRBD2 (6 bases). The CDR3 totals 13 residues. Trimming stripped 2 bases from V and 6 bases from J, with 9 bases between. Per the germline V gene, CDR1 is MNHGY and CDR2 is SAAAGT. CDR3 sequence: CASSYGGVDTQYF. The CDR3 region has the DNA TGTGCCAGCAGTTACGGCGGGGTTGATACGCAGTATTTT.

The chain links TRBV7-1 to TRBJ2-2; TRBD1 matches 9 bases. TRBV7-1 is labeled an ORF, and its function is uncertain. Losses at the gene ends were 5 bases for V and 5 bases for J; bases not matched to a gene: 15. CDR3 length: 18 amino acids. The CDR3 nucleotides are TGTGCCAGCAGCGTAGACGGGGACAGGGTAGCGGATACCGGGGAGCTGTTTTTT. Encoded protein: CASSVDGDRVADTGELFF.

The chain combines TRBV19 with TRBJ1-1, with unresolved D. Per the germline V gene, CDR1 is LNHDA and CDR2 is SQIVND (reference sequence). CDR3 size: 14 residues. V was cut by 2 bases and J by 0 bases, with 7 bases left in between. In DNA form, the CDR3 reads TGTGCCAGTAGTATACCTAGATTGAACACTGAAGCTTTCTTT. Translating gives CASSIPRLNTEAFF.

The chain has TRBV6-7 and TRBJ2-1, with a tentative D call TRBD2 (5 bases). TRBV6-7 is designated an ORF whose function remains uncertain. This CDR3 is 15 amino acids long. The V and J ends lost 6 bases and 2 bases respectively, with 14 bases between them. The CDR3 coding sequence is TGTGCCAGCAGCCCTAGAGGGCCGCCCTACAATGAGCAGTTCTTC. Protein: CASSPRGPPYNEQFF.

By share, this clone ranks as large. The V gene is TRBV11-3, the J gene TRBJ2-3; a possible D gene is TRBD2 (5 bases). V lost 1 base and J lost 2, with 13 bases in between. This CDR3 is 16 amino acids long. CDR1 and CDR2 (germline): SGHNT, YENEEA. The CDR3 DNA reads as TGTGCCAGCAGCTTAGTCGGGGTTTCCCACACAGATACGCAGTATTTT. Protein product: CASSLVGVSHTDTQYF.

The chain couples TRBV6-8 to TRBJ2-1; TRBD2 matches at 7 bases. The CDR3 totals 15 residues. The ends lost 5 bases at V and 5 bases at J; junction bases unmatched: 9. Germline V CDR1 and CDR2: MNHGY, SAAAGT. Written as DNA, the CDR3 is TGTGCCAGCAGTGTCTACCAGCGGGGCAACAATGAGCAGTTCTTC. Protein product: CASSVYQRGNNEQFF.

The V and J genes are TRBV14 and TRBJ2-1, with a weak D call TRBD1 (5 bases). The germline V gene encodes CDR1 SGHDN and CDR2 FVKESK. CDR3 length: 13 residues. V shed 1 base and J shed 7 bases, with 8 bases lying between them. The CDR3 protein is CASSQVRGNEQFF. CDR3 bases: TGTGCCAGCAGCCAAGTAAGGGGAAATGAGCAGTTCTTC.

This clone is classed as medium-sized. The rearrangement uses TRBV18 and TRBJ2-2; 8 nucleotides match TRBD1. V gave up 4 bases and J gave up 7 bases; unmatched junction bases: 8. Germline lookup yields CDR1 KGHSH and CDR2 LQKENI. This CDR3 region has 15 residues. CDR3 nucleotides: TGTGCCAGCTCACAAACCCAGGGGGCAGACGGGGAGCTGTTTTTT. Amino acid sequence: CASSQTQGADGELFF.

This clone has more than one count but fewer than ten. The J gene is TRBJ1-1, the V gene TRBV18; perhaps TRBD1 as D (5 bases). Germline CDR1 reads KGHSH; CDR2 reads LQKENI. V gave up 3 bases and J gave up 2 bases, with 13 bases separating them. CDR3 length equals 15 residues. CDR3 sequence (DNA): TGTGCCAGCTCACCGGATTGGGGCTCCAACACTGAAGCTTTCTTT. This sequence encodes CASSPDWGSNTEAFF.

This clone appeared once. This rearrangement joins TRBV5-1 to TRBJ2-2, with 7 positions matching TRBD1. CDR1 is SGHRS and CDR2 is YFSETQ in the germline V gene. The J segment lost 2 bases and the V segment lost 4 bases, leaving 5 bases of the junction unmatched. There are 15 residues in the CDR3. CDR3 sequence reads: CASSGTATNTGELFF. The CDR3 DNA sequence: TGCGCCAGCAGCGGGACAGCCACTAACACCGGGGAGCTGTTTTTT.

The rearrangement uses TRBV6-8 and TRBJ1-1; D unresolved. Per germline, CDR1 MNHGY and CDR2 SAAAGT. This CDR3 has 13 residues. Between the trimmed V and J ends, which lost 2 bases and 6 bases, there was a span of 10 bases. The CDR3 nucleotides are TGTGCCAGCAGTTACCCCCCGAGACCTGAAGCTTTCTTT. Residues: CASSYPPRPEAFF.

This clone was counted only a few times. CDR3: CASSYSNNQPQHF. The CDR3 DNA reads as TGTGCCAGCAGTTACTCCAATAATCAGCCCCAGCATTTT. V is TRBV6-8 and J is TRBJ1-5; D gene unclear. Germline assignment: CDR1 MNHGY and CDR2 SAAAGT. The CDR3 totals 13 residues. Trimming removed 0 bases from V and 4 bases from J, with 4 bases in between.

The chain uses TRBV18 and TRBJ1-1; no firm D call. V lost 1 base and J lost 3, with 6 bases in between. Germline V gives CDR1 KGHSH, CDR2 LQKENI. CDR3 length equals 13 residues. CDR3 in amino acids: CASSPLRDTEAFF. The DNA of the CDR3 is TGTGCCAGCTCACCACTTCGGGACACTGAAGCTTTCTTT.

This clone was detected a few times. The chain joins TRBV9 to TRBJ2-6; D perhaps matches TRBD2 (6 bases). V dropped 0 bases and J dropped 5 bases, with 9 bases sitting between them. Germline lookup yields CDR1 SGDLS and CDR2 YYNGEE. The CDR3 length is 15 residues. The CDR3 sequence is CASSVDGGRANVLTF. CDR3 bases: TGTGCCAGCAGCGTAGATGGGGGGAGGGCCAACGTCCTGACTTTC. The entire variable domain, with the rest obtained from reference TRBV9 and TRBJ2-6, is as follows: DSGVTQTPKHLITATGQRVTLRCSPRSGDLSVYWYQQSLDQGLQFLIQYYNGEERAKGNILERFSAQQFPDLHSELNLSSLELGDSALYFCASSVDGGRANVLTFGAGSRLTVL.

The V gene is TRBV19, the J gene TRBJ1-2; D uncertain. The V gene lost 4 bases and the J gene lost 1 base, with 13 bases spanning the gap. Germline V gene lookup returns CDR1 LNHDA and CDR2 SQIVND (reference sequence). This CDR3 is 15 amino acids long. The CDR3 DNA sequence: TGTGCCAGTAGTACCCTCCGAGACGATAACTATGGCTACACCTTC. This translates into CASSTLRDDNYGYTF.